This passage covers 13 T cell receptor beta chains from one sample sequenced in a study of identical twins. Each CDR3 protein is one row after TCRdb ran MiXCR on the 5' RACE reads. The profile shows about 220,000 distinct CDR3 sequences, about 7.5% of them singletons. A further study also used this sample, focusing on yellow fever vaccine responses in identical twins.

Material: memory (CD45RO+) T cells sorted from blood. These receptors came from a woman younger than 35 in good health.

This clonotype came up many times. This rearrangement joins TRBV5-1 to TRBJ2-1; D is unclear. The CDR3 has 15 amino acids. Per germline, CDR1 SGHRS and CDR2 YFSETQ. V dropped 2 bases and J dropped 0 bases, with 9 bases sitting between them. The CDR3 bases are TGCGCCAGCAGCTTCACAGAAAGCTCCTACAATGAGCAGTTCTTC. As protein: CASSFTESSYNEQFF.

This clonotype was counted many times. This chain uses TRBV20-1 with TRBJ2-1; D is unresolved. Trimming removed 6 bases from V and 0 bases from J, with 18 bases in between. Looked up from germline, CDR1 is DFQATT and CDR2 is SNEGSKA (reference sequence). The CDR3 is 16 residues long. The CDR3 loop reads CSASSVARNSYNEQFF. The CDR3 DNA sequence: TGCAGTGCGTCCAGCGTGGCTCGAAACTCCTACAATGAGCAGTTCTTC.

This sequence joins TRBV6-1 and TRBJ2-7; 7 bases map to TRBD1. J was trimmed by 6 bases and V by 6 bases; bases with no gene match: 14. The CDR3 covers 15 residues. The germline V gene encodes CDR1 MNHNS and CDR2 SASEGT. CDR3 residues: CASSPSGQVPSEQYF. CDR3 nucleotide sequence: TGTGCCAGCAGCCCTAGTGGACAGGTGCCCAGCGAGCAGTACTTC.

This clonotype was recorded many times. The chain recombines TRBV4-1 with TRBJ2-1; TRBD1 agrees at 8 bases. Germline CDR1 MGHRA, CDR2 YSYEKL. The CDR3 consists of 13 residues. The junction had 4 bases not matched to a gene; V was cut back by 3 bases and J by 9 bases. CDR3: CASSQMTGVEQFF. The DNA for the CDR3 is TGCGCCAGCAGCCAGATGACAGGGGTTGAGCAGTTCTTC.

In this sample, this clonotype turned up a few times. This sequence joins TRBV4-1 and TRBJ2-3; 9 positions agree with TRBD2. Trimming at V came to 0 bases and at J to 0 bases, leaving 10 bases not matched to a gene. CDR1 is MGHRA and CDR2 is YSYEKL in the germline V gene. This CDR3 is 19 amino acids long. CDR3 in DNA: TGCGCCAGCAGCCAAGATACCCCCTTAGCGGGAGAGAGCACAGATACGCAGTATTTT. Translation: CASSQDTPLAGESTDTQYF.

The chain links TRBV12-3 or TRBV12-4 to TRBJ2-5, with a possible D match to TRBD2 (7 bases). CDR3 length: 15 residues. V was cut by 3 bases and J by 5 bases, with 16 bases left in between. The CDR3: CASSFGGARGETQYF. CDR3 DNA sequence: TGTGCCAGCAGTTTTGGGGGGGCCCGAGGGGAGACCCAGTACTTC.

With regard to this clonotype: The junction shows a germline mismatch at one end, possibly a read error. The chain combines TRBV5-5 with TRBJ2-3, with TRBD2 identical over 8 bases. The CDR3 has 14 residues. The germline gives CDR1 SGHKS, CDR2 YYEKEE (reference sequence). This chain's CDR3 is CASSLRTSRDTQYF. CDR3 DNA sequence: TGTGCCAGCAGCTTGCGGACTAGCAGAGATACGCAGTATTTT.

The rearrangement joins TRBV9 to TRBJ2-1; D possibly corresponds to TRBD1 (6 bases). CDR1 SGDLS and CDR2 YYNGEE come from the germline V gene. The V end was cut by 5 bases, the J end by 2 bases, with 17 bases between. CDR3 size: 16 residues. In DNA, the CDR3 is TGTGCCAGCAGAGGGAGTTACAGGGACACCTACAATGAGCAGTTCTTC. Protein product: CASRGSYRDTYNEQFF.

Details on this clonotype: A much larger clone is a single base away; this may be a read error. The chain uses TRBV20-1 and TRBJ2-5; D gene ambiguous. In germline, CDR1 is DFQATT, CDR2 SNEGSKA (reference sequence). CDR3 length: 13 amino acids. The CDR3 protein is CSANARHQESQYF. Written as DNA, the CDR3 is TGCAGTGCTAACGCACGGCACCAAGAGTCCCAGTACTTC.

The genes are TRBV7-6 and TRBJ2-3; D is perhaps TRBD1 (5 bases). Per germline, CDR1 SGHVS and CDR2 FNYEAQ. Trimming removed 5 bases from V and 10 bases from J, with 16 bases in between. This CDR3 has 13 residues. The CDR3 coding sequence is TGTGCCAGCAGCGTTGACAGTCTCCGTGCGCAGTATTTT. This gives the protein CASSVDSLRAQYF. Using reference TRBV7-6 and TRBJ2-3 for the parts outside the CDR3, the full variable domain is GAGVSQSPRYKVTKRGQDVALRCDPISGHVSLYWYRQALGQGPEFLTYFNYEAQQDKSGLPNDRFSAERPEGSISTLTIQRTEQRDSAMYRCASSVDSLRAQYFGPGTRLTVL.

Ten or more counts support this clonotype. In DNA, the CDR3 is TGTGCCAGCAGTACAGGGGGCCTCTACGAGCAGTACTTC. Amino acid sequence: CASSTGGLYEQYF. The gene calls are TRBV28 and TRBJ2-7, with 9 bases aligning to TRBD1. The CDR3 has 13 residues. V lost 5 bases to trimming and J lost 3 bases; unmatched junction nucleotides: 2. In germline, CDR1 is MDHEN, CDR2 SYDVKM.

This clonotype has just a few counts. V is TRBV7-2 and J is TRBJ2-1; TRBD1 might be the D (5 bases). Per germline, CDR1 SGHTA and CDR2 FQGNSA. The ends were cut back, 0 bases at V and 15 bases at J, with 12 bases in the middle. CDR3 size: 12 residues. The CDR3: CASSLANRPLFF. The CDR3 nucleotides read TGTGCCAGCAGCTTAGCGAACAGGCCCTTGTTCTTC.

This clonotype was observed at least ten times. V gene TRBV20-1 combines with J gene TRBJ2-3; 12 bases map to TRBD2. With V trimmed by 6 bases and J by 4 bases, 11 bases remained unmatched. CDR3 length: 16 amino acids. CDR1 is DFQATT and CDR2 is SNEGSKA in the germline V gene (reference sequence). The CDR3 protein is CSAIPLAGGGADTQYF. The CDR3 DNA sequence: TGCAGTGCCATCCCGCTAGCGGGAGGGGGGGCAGATACGCAGTATTTT.